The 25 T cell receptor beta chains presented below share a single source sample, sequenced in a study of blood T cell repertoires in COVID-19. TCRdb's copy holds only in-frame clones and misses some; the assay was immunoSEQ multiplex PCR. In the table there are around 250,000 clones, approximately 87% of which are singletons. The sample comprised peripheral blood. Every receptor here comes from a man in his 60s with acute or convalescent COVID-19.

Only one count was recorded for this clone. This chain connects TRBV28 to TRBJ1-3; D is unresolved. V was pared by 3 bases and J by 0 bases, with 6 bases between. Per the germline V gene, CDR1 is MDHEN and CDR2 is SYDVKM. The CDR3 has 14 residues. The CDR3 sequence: CASSFSDSGNTIYF. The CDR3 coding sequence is TGTGCCAGCAGTTTTAGCGACTCTGGAAACACCATATATTTT. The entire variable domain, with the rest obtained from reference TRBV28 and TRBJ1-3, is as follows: DVKVTQSSRYLVKRTGEKVFLECVQDMDHENMFWYRQDPGLGLRLIYFSYDVKMKEKGDIPEGYSVSREKKERFSLILESASTNQTSMYLCASSFSDSGNTIYFGEGSWLTVV.

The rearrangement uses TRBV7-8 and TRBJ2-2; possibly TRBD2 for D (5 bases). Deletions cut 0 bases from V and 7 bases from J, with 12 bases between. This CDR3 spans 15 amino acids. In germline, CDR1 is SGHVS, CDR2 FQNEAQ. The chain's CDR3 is CASSLAGLAGGELFF. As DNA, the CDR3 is TGTGCCAGCAGCTTAGCAGGGCTAGCAGGCGGGGAGCTGTTTTTT.

CDR3 loop: CASGGGRAKYEQYF. In nucleotides, the CDR3 is TGTGCCAGCGGAGGAGGGAGGGCCAAGTACGAGCAGTACTTC. This chain uses TRBV27 with TRBJ2-7; 7 bases are a match to TRBD2. Unmatched junction bases numbered 11, after V lost 8 bases and J lost 4 bases. This CDR3 region has 14 residues. Germline CDR1 is MNHEY and CDR2 is SMNVEV (reference sequence).

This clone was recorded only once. The CDR3 protein is CASWGTLNTEAFF. CDR3 bases: TGTGCCAGCTGGGGCACACTGAACACTGAAGCTTTCTTT. The chain carries TRBV28 and TRBJ1-1, with D possibly being TRBD1 (5 bases). Trimming shortened V by 8 bases and J by 0 bases, and 10 bases separated the two germline ends. The CDR3 has 13 residues. The V gene's germline CDR1 is MDHEN and CDR2 SYDVKM. Complete variable domain (other parts from reference TRBV28 and TRBJ1-1): DVKVTQSSRYLVKRTGEKVFLECVQDMDHENMFWYRQDPGLGLRLIYFSYDVKMKEKGDIPEGYSVSREKKERFSLILESASTNQTSMYLCASWGTLNTEAFFGQGTRLTVV.

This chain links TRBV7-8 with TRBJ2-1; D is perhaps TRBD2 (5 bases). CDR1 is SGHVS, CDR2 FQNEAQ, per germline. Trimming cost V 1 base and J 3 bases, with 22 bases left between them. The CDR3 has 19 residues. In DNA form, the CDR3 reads TGTGCCAGCAGCTTAGATCGGGGTTGGTTGGACTGGAGCTACAATGAGCAGTTCTTC. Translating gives CASSLDRGWLDWSYNEQFF.

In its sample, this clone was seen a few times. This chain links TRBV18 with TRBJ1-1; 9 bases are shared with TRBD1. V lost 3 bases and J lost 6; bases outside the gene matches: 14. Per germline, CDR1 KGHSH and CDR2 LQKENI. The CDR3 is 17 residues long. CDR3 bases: TGTGCCAGCTCACCCTATCCGGGACAGGGTGGAGGCGCTGAAGCTTTCTTT. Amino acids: CASSPYPGQGGGAEAFF.

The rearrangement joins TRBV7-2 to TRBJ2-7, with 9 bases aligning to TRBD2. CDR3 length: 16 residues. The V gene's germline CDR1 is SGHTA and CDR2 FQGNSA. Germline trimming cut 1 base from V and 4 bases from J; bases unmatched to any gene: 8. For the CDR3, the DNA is TGTGCCAGCAGCTTAGAGCCCTTAGCGGGAGCTTACGAGCAGTACTTC. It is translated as CASSLEPLAGAYEQYF. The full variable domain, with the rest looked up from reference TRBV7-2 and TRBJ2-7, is GAGVSQSPSNKVTEKGKDVELRCDPISGHTALYWYRQSLGQGLEFLIYFQGNSAPDKSGLPSDRFSAERTGGSVSTLTIQRTQQEDSAVYLCASSLEPLAGAYEQYFGPGTRLTVT.

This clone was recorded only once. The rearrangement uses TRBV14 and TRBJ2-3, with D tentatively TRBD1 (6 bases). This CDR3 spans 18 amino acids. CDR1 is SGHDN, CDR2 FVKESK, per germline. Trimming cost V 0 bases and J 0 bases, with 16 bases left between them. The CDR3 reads CASSQEADSTFSTDTQYF. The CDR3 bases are TGTGCCAGCAGCCAAGAGGCGGACAGCACCTTTAGCACAGATACGCAGTATTTT.

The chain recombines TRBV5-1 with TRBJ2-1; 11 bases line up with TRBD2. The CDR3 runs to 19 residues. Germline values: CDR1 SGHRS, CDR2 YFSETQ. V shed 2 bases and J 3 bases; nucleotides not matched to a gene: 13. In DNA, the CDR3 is TGCGCCAGCAGCTTTACAGGAAGCAGGGGACTAGCGGTCTACAATGAGCAGTTCTTC. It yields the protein CASSFTGSRGLAVYNEQFF.

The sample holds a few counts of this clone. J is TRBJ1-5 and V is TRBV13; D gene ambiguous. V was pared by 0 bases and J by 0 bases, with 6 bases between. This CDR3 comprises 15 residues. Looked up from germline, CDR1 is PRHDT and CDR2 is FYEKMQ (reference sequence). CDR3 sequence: CASSLGRVSNQPQHF. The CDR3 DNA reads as TGTGCCAGCAGCTTAGGACGGGTTAGCAATCAGCCCCAGCATTTT.

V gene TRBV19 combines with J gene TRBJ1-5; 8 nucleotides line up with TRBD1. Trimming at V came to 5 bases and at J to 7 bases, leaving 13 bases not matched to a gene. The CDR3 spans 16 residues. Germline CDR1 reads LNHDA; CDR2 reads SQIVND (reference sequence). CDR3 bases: TGTGCCAGTAGTTCTCCCACGGGACAGGCCCACCAGCCCCAGCATTTT. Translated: CASSSPTGQAHQPQHF.

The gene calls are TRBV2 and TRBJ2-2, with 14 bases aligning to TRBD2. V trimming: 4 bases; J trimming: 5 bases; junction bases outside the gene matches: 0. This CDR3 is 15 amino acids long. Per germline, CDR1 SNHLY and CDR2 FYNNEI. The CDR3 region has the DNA TGTGCCAGCAGTGGACTAGCGGGAGGGACCGGGGAGCTGTTTTTT. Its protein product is CASSGLAGGTGELFF.

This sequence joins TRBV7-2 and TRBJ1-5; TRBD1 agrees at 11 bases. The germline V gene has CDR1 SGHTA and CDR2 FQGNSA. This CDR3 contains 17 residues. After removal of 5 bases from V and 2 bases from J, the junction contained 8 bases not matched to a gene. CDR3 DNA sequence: TGTGCCAGCAGCCCCCGCGGACAGGGGGCGCGCAATCAGCCCCAGCATTTT. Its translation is CASSPRGQGARNQPQHF.

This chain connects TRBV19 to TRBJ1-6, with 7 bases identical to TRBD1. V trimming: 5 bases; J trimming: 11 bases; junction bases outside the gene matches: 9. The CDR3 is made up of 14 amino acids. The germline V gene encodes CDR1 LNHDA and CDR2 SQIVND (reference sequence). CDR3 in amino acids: CASSGVQGRTPLHF. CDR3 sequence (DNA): TGTGCCAGTAGTGGCGTACAGGGGCGGACACCCCTCCACTTT.

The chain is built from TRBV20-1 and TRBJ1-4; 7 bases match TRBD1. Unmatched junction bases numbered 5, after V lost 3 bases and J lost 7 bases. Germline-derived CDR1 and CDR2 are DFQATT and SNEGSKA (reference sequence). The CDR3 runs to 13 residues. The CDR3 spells CSASETGSEKLFF. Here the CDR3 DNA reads TGCAGTGCTAGTGAGACAGGGAGTGAAAAACTGTTTTTT.

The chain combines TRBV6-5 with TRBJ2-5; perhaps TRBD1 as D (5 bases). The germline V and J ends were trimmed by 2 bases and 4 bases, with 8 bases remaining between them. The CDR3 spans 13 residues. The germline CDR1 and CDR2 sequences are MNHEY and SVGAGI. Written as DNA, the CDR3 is TGTGCCAGCAGTTACCCGGACACAGAGACCCAGTACTTC. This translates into CASSYPDTETQYF.

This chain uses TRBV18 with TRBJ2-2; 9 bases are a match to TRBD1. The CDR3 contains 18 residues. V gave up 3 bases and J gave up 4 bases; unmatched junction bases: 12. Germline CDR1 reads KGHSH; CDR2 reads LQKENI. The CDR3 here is CASSPENTGGISTGELFF. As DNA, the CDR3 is TGTGCCAGCTCACCCGAGAACACAGGGGGCATTTCCACCGGGGAGCTGTTTTTT.

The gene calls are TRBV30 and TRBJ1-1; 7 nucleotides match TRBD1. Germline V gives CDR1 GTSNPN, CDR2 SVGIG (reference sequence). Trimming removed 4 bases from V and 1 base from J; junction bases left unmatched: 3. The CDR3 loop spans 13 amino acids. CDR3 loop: CAWIGTANTEAFF. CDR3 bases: TGTGCCTGGATCGGGACAGCGAACACTGAAGCTTTCTTT.

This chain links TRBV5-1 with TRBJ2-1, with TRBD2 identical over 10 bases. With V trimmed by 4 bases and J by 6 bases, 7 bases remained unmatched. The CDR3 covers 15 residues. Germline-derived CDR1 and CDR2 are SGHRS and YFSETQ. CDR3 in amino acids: CASSPSSGRTNEQFF. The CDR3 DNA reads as TGCGCCAGCAGCCCTTCTAGCGGGAGAACCAATGAGCAGTTCTTC.

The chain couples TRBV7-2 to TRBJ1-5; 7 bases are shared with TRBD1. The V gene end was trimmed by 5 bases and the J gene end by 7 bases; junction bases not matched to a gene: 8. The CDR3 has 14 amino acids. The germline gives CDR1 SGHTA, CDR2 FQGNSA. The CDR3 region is CASSPKGQEQPQHF. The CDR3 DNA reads TGTGCCAGCAGCCCGAAAGGACAGGAGCAGCCCCAGCATTTT.

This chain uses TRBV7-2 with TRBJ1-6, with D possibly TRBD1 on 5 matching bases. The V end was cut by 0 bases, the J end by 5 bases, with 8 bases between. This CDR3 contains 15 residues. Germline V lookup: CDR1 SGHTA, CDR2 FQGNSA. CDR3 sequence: CASSLATVDNSPLHF. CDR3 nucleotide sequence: TGTGCCAGCAGCTTAGCGACAGTCGATAATTCACCCCTCCACTTT.

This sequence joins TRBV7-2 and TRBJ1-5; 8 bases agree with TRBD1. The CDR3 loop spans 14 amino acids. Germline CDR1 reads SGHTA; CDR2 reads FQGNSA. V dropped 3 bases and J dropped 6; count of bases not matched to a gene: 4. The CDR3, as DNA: TGTGCCAGCAGCTTGGGGACAGGCGCTCAGCCCCAGCATTTT. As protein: CASSLGTGAQPQHF.

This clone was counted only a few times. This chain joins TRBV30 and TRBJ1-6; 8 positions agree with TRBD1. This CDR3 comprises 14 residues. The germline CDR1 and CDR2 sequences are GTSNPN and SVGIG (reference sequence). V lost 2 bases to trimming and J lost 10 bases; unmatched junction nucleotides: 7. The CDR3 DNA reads TGTGCCTGGAGTTCTGACAGGGGCGGCTCACCCCTCCACTTT. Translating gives CAWSSDRGGSPLHF. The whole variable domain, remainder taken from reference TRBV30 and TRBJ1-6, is SQTIHQWPATLVQPVGSPLSLECTVEGTSNPNLYWYRQAAGRGLQLLFYSVGIGQISSEVPQNLSASRPQDRQFILSSKKLLLSDSGFYLCAWSSDRGGSPLHFGNGTRLTVT.

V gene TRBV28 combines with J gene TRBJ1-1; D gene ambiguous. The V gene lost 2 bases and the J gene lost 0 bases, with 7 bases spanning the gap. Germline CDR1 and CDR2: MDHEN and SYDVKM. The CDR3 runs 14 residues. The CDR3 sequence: CASSLPPMNTEAFF. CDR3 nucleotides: TGTGCCAGCAGTTTACCCCCTATGAACACTGAAGCTTTCTTT.

In DNA form, the CDR3 reads TGTGCCAGCAGTTTAAATAGATTGGGACTAACTATCTACGAGCAGTACTTC. Translated, it gives CASSLNRLGLTIYEQYF. The chain joins TRBV27 to TRBJ2-7; 7 bases line up with TRBD2. The CDR3 is 17 amino acids. Germline V CDR1 and CDR2: MNHEY, SMNVEV (reference sequence). Losses at the gene ends were 2 bases for V and 3 bases for J; bases not matched to a gene: 13.